Below are 22 T cell receptor beta chains sequenced from a single sample in a study of shared clonotypes between healthy human individuals. Assay: immunoSEQ multiplex PCR; the TCRdb copy retains only in-frame clones and omits some. The sample includes roughly 590,000 clones, roughly 96% of them seen just once. Only CD45RO-negative cells positively selected for CCR7 counted as naive CD8 cells, so terminally differentiated effector memory CD45RA+ cells were excluded. The specimen was naive CD8+ T cells sorted from blood. Receptor source: a woman younger than 45 in good health.

The rearrangement links TRBV6-6 to TRBJ1-1; no reliable D call. The CDR3 length is 11 residues. The ends were cut back, 7 bases at V and 6 bases at J, with 9 bases in the middle. Germline CDR1 and CDR2: MNHNY and SVGAGI (reference sequence). The CDR3 sequence: CASTTPPEAFF. CDR3 DNA: TGTGCCAGCACCACCCCCCCTGAAGCTTTCTTT.

The chain is built from TRBV28 and TRBJ2-7; no reliable D call. V dropped 5 bases and J dropped 2 bases, with 7 bases sitting between them. CDR1 is MDHEN and CDR2 is SYDVKM in the germline V gene. This CDR3 is built from 12 residues. The CDR3 nucleotides are TGTGCCAGCAGTGAGACCCCCTACGAGCAGTACTTC. This encodes CASSETPYEQYF.

The V call is TRBV2, the J call TRBJ2-3; 7 bases are a match to TRBD1. V was pared by 6 bases and J by 6 bases, with 9 bases of the junction left unmatched. CDR1 SNHLY and CDR2 FYNNEI come from the germline V gene. This CDR3 spans 14 amino acids. The CDR3 region has the DNA TGTGCCAGCAGGGTGGCAGGGGGTCCGGATACGCAGTATTTT. Translated, it gives CASRVAGGPDTQYF.

The J gene is TRBJ2-4, the V gene TRBV13; D is perhaps TRBD1 (5 bases). Deletions cut 2 bases from V and 0 bases from J, with 8 bases between. The CDR3 extends over 15 amino acids. Germline assignment: CDR1 PRHDT and CDR2 FYEKMQ (reference sequence). The CDR3 DNA sequence: TGTGCCAGCAGCTTAAATCAGGGAGCCAAAAACATTCAGTACTTC. It encodes CASSLNQGAKNIQYF.

The J gene is TRBJ1-5, the V gene TRBV27; 9 nucleotides match TRBD1. Trimming removed 5 bases from V and 6 bases from J; junction bases left unmatched: 5. The CDR3 has 14 residues. Per the germline V gene, CDR1 is MNHEY and CDR2 is SMNVEV (reference sequence). The DNA of the CDR3 is TGTGCCAGCAGTCTCGGACAGGGGTTTCAGCCCCAGCATTTT. Amino acids: CASSLGQGFQPQHF.

The chain uses TRBV5-4 and TRBJ2-5; D remains unclear. Trimming removed 0 bases from V and 11 bases from J, with 14 bases in between. The germline gives CDR1 SGHNT, CDR2 YYREEE (reference sequence). The CDR3 consists of 13 residues. The CDR3 loop reads CASSLGLGYEQYF. CDR3 DNA: TGTGCCAGCAGCTTGGGCCTAGGGTATGAGCAGTACTTC.

This chain connects TRBV30 to TRBJ2-2; TRBD2 agrees at 15 bases. After removal of 2 bases from V and 6 bases from J, the junction contained 10 bases not matched to a gene. The CDR3 length is 18 residues. CDR1 is GTSNPN and CDR2 is SVGIG in the germline V gene (reference sequence). The CDR3 sequence is CAWSQRTSGRAWAGELFF. CDR3 DNA: TGTGCCTGGAGTCAACGGACTAGCGGGAGGGCCTGGGCCGGGGAGCTGTTTTTT. The complete variable domain, with remaining parts taken from reference TRBV30 and TRBJ2-2, reads SQTIHQWPATLVQPVGSPLSLECTVEGTSNPNLYWYRQAAGRGLQLLFYSVGIGQISSEVPQNLSASRPQDRQFILSSKKLLLSDSGFYLCAWSQRTSGRAWAGELFFGEGSRLTVL.

CDR3 coding DNA: TGTGCCAGTAGTATAGGTGGGACAGTTAACTATGGCTACACCTTC. Its protein product is CASSIGGTVNYGYTF. V and J are TRBV19 and TRBJ1-2, with 7 bases aligning to TRBD1. The CDR3 sequence is 15 residues long. V shed 1 base, J shed 1 base, and the junction held 3 bases outside the gene matches. Germline CDR1 reads LNHDA; CDR2 reads SQIVND (reference sequence).

The gene calls are TRBV28 and TRBJ1-1; 8 bases are shared with TRBD1. Germline V gives CDR1 MDHEN, CDR2 SYDVKM. The CDR3 consists of 17 residues. V trimming: 4 bases; J trimming: 1 base; junction bases outside the gene matches: 11. The CDR3 protein is CASSWPGRQGKNTEAFF. CDR3 DNA: TGTGCCAGCAGTTGGCCCGGGAGACAGGGGAAGAACACTGAAGCTTTCTTT.

The chain combines TRBV28 with TRBJ2-7; 9 nucleotides agree with TRBD1. The CDR3 is 18 amino acids. Trimming removed 6 bases from V and 4 bases from J; junction bases left unmatched: 19. Germline V gene sequence: CDR1 MDHEN, CDR2 SYDVKM. The CDR3 sequence: CASSNERPEGTGNYEQYF. CDR3 bases: TGTGCCAGCAGCAACGAACGCCCAGAAGGGACAGGGAATTACGAGCAGTACTTC.

This clone came up once. V and J are TRBV7-9 and TRBJ1-5; 9 bases fit TRBD1. Germline loops: CDR1 SEHNR, CDR2 FQNEAQ (reference sequence). The ends lost 5 bases at V and 4 bases at J; junction bases unmatched: 3. The CDR3 totals 14 residues. The CDR3 protein is CASSVGQGNQPQHF. For the CDR3, the DNA is TGTGCCAGCAGCGTCGGACAGGGGAATCAGCCCCAGCATTTT.

This chain links TRBV28 with TRBJ1-1, with D possibly TRBD1 on 6 matching bases. Deletions cut 4 bases from V and 2 bases from J, with 14 bases between. The CDR3 contains 15 residues. Germline loops: CDR1 MDHEN, CDR2 SYDVKM. The CDR3 DNA follows: TGTGCCAGCAGTTCCTCCCAGGGGCCCAACACTGAAGCTTTCTTT. Amino acids: CASSSSQGPNTEAFF. The full variable domain, its missing parts supplied by reference TRBV28 and TRBJ1-1, is DVKVTQSSRYLVKRTGEKVFLECVQDMDHENMFWYRQDPGLGLRLIYFSYDVKMKEKGDIPEGYSVSREKKERFSLILESASTNQTSMYLCASSSSQGPNTEAFFGQGTRLTVV.

The rearrangement joins TRBV25-1 to TRBJ1-4; D is undetermined. The CDR3 is 13 amino acids. Looked up from germline, CDR1 is MGHDK and CDR2 is SYGVNS. Trimming left V 7 bases short and J 2 bases short, with 8 bases between. The CDR3 sequence is CASTDPTNEKLFF. The CDR3 coding sequence is TGTGCCAGCACTGATCCGACTAATGAAAAACTGTTTTTT. The complete variable domain, with remaining parts taken from reference TRBV25-1 and TRBJ1-4, reads EADIYQTPRYLVIGTGKKITLECSQTMGHDKMYWYQQDPGMELHLIHYSYGVNSTEKGDLSSESTVSRIRTEHFPLTLESARPSHTSQYLCASTDPTNEKLFFGSGTQLSVL.

The chain carries TRBV7-9 and TRBJ2-1, with no clear D. This CDR3 contains 14 residues. Per germline, CDR1 SEHNR and CDR2 FQNEAQ (reference sequence). Trimming took 0 bases from V and 6 from J, leaving 9 bases between them. CDR3 sequence (DNA): TGTGCCAGCAGCTTAGCGCTTGCGATCAATGAGCAGTTCTTC. Translating it yields CASSLALAINEQFF. The full variable domain, with the rest looked up from reference TRBV7-9 and TRBJ2-1, is DTGVSQNPRHKITKRGQNVTFRCDPISEHNRLYWYRQTLGQGPEFLTYFQNEAQLEKSRLLSDRFSAERPKGSFSTLEIQRTEQGDSAMYLCASSLALAINEQFFGPGTRLTVL.

The chain uses TRBV6-1 and TRBJ1-1; 7 bases agree with TRBD1. The V gene end was trimmed by 3 bases and the J gene end by 4 bases; junction bases not matched to a gene: 2. CDR1 MNHNS and CDR2 SASEGT come from the germline V gene. CDR3 size: 13 residues. CDR3 sequence (DNA): TGTGCCAGCAGTGATTCAGGGGGCACTGAAGCTTTCTTT. It translates to CASSDSGGTEAFF.

The chain combines TRBV5-1 with TRBJ2-3, with 7 bases identical to TRBD2. The germline gives CDR1 SGHRS, CDR2 YFSETQ. Trimming took 0 bases from V and 1 from J; bases not matched to a gene: 11. The CDR3 is 18 residues long. CDR3 amino acids: CASSLEGGTALRTDTQYF. In DNA form, the CDR3 reads TGCGCCAGCAGCTTGGAGGGAGGGACTGCCTTACGCACAGATACGCAGTATTTT.

V gene TRBV7-9 combines with J gene TRBJ2-5; D might be TRBD1 or TRBD2, each matching 5 bases. V dropped 8 bases and J dropped 11 bases, with 18 bases sitting between them. The CDR3 length is 12 residues. The germline gives CDR1 SEHNR, CDR2 FQNEAQ (reference sequence). CDR3 nucleotides: TGTGCCAGCCGAAGTATAATGGGGGTGCAGTACTTC. Translated: CASRSIMGVQYF.

The CDR3 DNA is TGTGCCACCGCGTGGACTGGAACTAACTATGGCTACACCTTC. This translates into CATAWTGTNYGYTF. The V and J genes are TRBV28 and TRBJ1-2; unclear D gene. The CDR3 has 14 residues. Trimming took off 10 bases at V and 0 bases at J, with 15 bases between the two ends. Looked up from germline, CDR1 is MDHEN and CDR2 is SYDVKM.

This clone was seen once. The CDR3 DNA sequence: TGTGCCAGCAGCTTGGCAGTAGGGGGCGGTTACGAGCAGTACTTC. Residues: CASSLAVGGGYEQYF. The chain recombines TRBV5-6 with TRBJ2-7; TRBD1 matches 7 bases. CDR1 and CDR2 from the germline V gene are SGHDT and YYEEEE. This CDR3 region has 15 residues. V shed 0 bases and J 4 bases; nucleotides not matched to a gene: 7.

The rearrangement links TRBV6-1 to TRBJ2-1; weak D call: TRBD2 (5 bases). The germline gives CDR1 MNHNS, CDR2 SASEGT. V was clipped by 2 bases and J by 10 bases, with 15 bases between them. This CDR3 region has 14 residues. The CDR3 DNA follows: TGTGCCAGCAGTGAAAAGAGGGCTGCGCGAGAGCAGTTCTTC. This translates into CASSEKRAAREQFF.

The rearrangement links TRBV20-1 to TRBJ2-7; D call uncertain. The CDR3 has 10 residues. CDR1 is DFQATT, CDR2 SNEGSKA, per germline (reference sequence). V lost 2 bases, J lost 7 bases, and 6 bases lay in between. The CDR3 coding sequence is TGCAGTGCTAGACACCGGGAGCAGTACTTC. This encodes CSARHREQYF.

Turning to this clone: Other DNA variants within this sample encode the same CDR3. The V call is TRBV7-9, the J call TRBJ1-4, with no clear D. Germline CDR1 reads SEHNR; CDR2 reads FQNEAQ (reference sequence). The CDR3 sequence is 13 residues long. Trimming removed 1 base from V and 8 bases from J, with 8 bases in between. The CDR3 region is CASSLVAREKLFF. The CDR3 DNA reads TGTGCCAGCAGCTTAGTAGCGCGGGAAAAACTGTTTTTT.